The source of this TCR beta chain is a study of cytomegalovirus exposure and HLA in healthy donors. Study background: A subsequent analysis stated that the 100 to 150 validation repertoires were run on the same platform as the roughly 620 first-cohort repertoires.

Repertoires were generated with immunoSEQ multiplex PCR, while TCRdb's copy carries only in-frame clones and drops some. The sample records some 260,000 clones, roughly 91% being singletons. V trimming: 5 bases; J trimming: 4 bases; junction bases outside the gene matches: 8. The germline gives CDR1 MDHEN, CDR2 SYDVKM. The CDR3 consists of 16 residues. The study, taken as a whole, reports: Most TCRs appeared rarely, but some public TCRs recurred in many donors.

A remark on this clone: Its antigen is unidentified.

This chain joins TRBV28 and TRBJ2-2, with 9 bases lining up with TRBD2. The sequenced sample was PBMCs. The sequence derives from a woman younger than 45 in good health and CMV-seronegative. The CDR3 DNA follows: TGTGCCAGCAGTCAAGGACTAGCGAGTGGCACCGGGGAGCTGTTTTTT. Encoded protein: CASSQGLASGTGELFF.